This T cell receptor (beta chain) was retrieved from a study of CXCR3-negative and CXCR3-positive naive CD8 T cells. A CD45RO-CCR7+CD27+CD95- phenotype identified naive CD8+ T cells. The method, 5' RACE with UMI labels, was used to prepare the TRB cDNA libraries. TCRdb re-called the 5' RACE reads and gives one entry per CDR3 protein, without DNA. Recorded for this sample: tens of thousands of distinct CDR3 sequences. On this clonotype: The antigen is not known.

The germline CDR1 and CDR2 sequences are SNHLY and FYNNEI. The CDR3 is made up of 12 amino acids. Whole-study findings and limits: Diversity in memory CD8+ cells fell much lower than the comparably high levels seen in both naive subsets. In CXCR3-positive naive cells, the TRB CDR3s were more hydrophobic than in CXCR3-negative naive cells.

The source of this sequence is a human donor in good health. Some clones in this sample may be carry-over from other donors' samples. V usage is TRBV2 and J usage is TRBJ1-1. Input material: naive CXCR3+ CD8+ T cells from blood. Subset given: CD45RO-CCR7+CD27+CD95- naive CD8+ T cells expressing CXCR3 (TNR3+). The CDR3 protein is CAGVTFNTEAFF.